One and the same sample provided the 8 T cell receptor beta chains below, sequenced in a study of T cell clones after liver transplantation. Data came from immunoSEQ multiplex PCR; TCRdb stores just in-frame clones and leaves some out. The sample shows approximately 75,000 clones, about four fifths of them seen only once. This specimen was CD4+ T cells from blood, taken 12 months after liver transplant. The receptors come from a human patient who received a liver transplant. Some T cells may be transferred from the graft donor.

This clone was detected a few times. The chain uses TRBV7-9 and TRBJ2-7; 9 bases map to TRBD1. The germline V gene has CDR1 SEHNR and CDR2 FQNEAQ (reference sequence). This CDR3 comprises 16 residues. Germline trimming cut 0 bases from V and 3 bases from J; bases unmatched to any gene: 6. CDR3 in DNA: TGTGCCAGCAGCTTAGCTTGGGACAGGGATAACTACGAGCAGTACTTC. Protein: CASSLAWDRDNYEQYF.

This clone was observed a few times. The chain couples TRBV7-9 to TRBJ1-1; D remains ambiguous. The CDR3 has 13 residues. The germline V gene has CDR1 SEHNR and CDR2 FQNEAQ (reference sequence). V lost 3 bases and J lost 1, with 6 bases in between. CDR3 coding DNA: TGTGCCAGCAGCTTCACAGCGAACACTGAAGCTTTCTTT. Its translation: CASSFTANTEAFF.

CDR3 DNA: TGTGCCAGCAGTTCTACTAGCGTTACAGATACGCAGTATTTT. Amino acids: CASSSTSVTDTQYF. The genes are TRBV28 and TRBJ2-3, with 7 positions matching TRBD2. Germline V gene lookup returns CDR1 MDHEN and CDR2 SYDVKM. The length of the CDR3 is 14 residues. The trim removed 4 bases at V and 3 bases at J, leaving 4 bases unmatched. The whole variable domain, remainder taken from reference TRBV28 and TRBJ2-3, is DVKVTQSSRYLVKRTGEKVFLECVQDMDHENMFWYRQDPGLGLRLIYFSYDVKMKEKGDIPEGYSVSREKKERFSLILESASTNQTSMYLCASSSTSVTDTQYFGPGTRLTVL.

The chain links TRBV28 to TRBJ2-5; no clear D gene. Per the germline V gene, CDR1 is MDHEN and CDR2 is SYDVKM. The V end lost 2 bases, the J end lost 1 base, and 8 bases lay between the germline ends. The CDR3 loop spans 14 amino acids. The CDR3 coding sequence is TGTGCCAGCAGTTTAGCCGAGTTCCAAGAGACCCAGTACTTC. Its translation is CASSLAEFQETQYF.

This rearrangement joins TRBV28 to TRBJ2-2; no clear D gene. The CDR3 loop spans 12 amino acids. The V and J ends lost 6 bases and 8 bases respectively, with 10 bases between them. Germline V lookup: CDR1 MDHEN, CDR2 SYDVKM. CDR3 loop: CASREAAGELFF. The CDR3 DNA reads as TGTGCCAGCAGGGAAGCTGCTGGGGAGCTGTTTTTT.

The gene calls are TRBV7-2 and TRBJ2-1; 11 bases match TRBD2. J gave up 15 bases and V 2 bases, and 9 bases lay outside the gene matches. CDR1 and CDR2 (germline): SGHTA, FQGNSA. CDR3 length equals 14 residues. For the CDR3, the DNA is TGTGCCAGCAGCTTAAGTGGTAGACTAGCGGGAACGTTCTTC. Protein product: CASSLSGRLAGTFF.

This clone was detected only a few times. Distinct nucleotide sequences in the sample also encode this CDR3. V and J are TRBV6-5 and TRBJ2-7; 8 bases line up with TRBD1. CDR1 is MNHEY, CDR2 SVGAGI, per germline. The CDR3 loop spans 14 amino acids. J was trimmed by 3 bases and V by 3 bases; bases with no gene match: 4. The CDR3 reads CASSYGQGYYEQYF. The CDR3 coding sequence is TGTGCCAGCAGTTATGGACAGGGCTACTACGAGCAGTACTTC.

This clone occurred many times. This chain uses TRBV18 with TRBJ1-2; 9 bases align to TRBD1. This CDR3 spans 15 amino acids. The germline V gene encodes CDR1 KGHSH and CDR2 LQKENI. V lost 3 bases and J lost 3; bases outside the gene matches: 5. The CDR3 nucleotides are TGTGCCAGCTCACCCGGACAGGGGAGGGACTATGGCTACACCTTC. Amino acid sequence: CASSPGQGRDYGYTF.